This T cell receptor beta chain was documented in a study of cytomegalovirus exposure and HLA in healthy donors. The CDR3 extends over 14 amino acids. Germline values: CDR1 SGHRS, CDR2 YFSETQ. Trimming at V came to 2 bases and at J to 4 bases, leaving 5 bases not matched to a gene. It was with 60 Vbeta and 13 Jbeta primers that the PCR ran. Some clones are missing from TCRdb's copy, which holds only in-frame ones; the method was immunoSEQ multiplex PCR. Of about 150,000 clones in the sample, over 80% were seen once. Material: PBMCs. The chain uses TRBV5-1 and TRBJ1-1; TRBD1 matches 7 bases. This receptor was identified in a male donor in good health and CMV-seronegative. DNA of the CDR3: TGCGCCAGCAGCTTAACAGGGGACACCACTGAAGCTTTCTTT. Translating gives CASSLTGDTTEAFF.